This is a list of T cell receptor beta chains from one sample in a study of T cell responses to AZD1222 COVID-19 vaccine. TCRdb's table, derived via immunoSEQ multiplex PCR, lists solely in-frame clones and lacks some. The table shows 100,000 to 150,000 clones, with around 94% occurring only once. The sample here was peripheral blood, taken on day 0 of AZD1222 vaccination. The source is an adult in good health. CDR3s include the opening cysteine and the closing phenylalanine or tryptophan. The order of the fields is V gene, J gene, D gene, clone size, CDR3 protein, CDR3 DNA. A D gene is named only where the DNA matches it firmly. A row's size may be missing; if present it is once, few, many or a size class.

TRBV5-1	TRBJ2-5	NA	NA	CASYRQAQETQYF	TGCGCCAGCTACCGCCAGGCCCAAGAGACCCAGTACTTC
TRBV4-2	TRBJ2-3	TRBD2	NA	CASSQELAGAADTQYF	TGTGCCAGCAGCCAAGAACTAGCGGGAGCGGCAGATACGCAGTATTTT
TRBV4-2	TRBJ2-2	NA	NA	CASSQEQNTGELFF	TGTGCCAGCAGCCAAGAGCAGAACACCGGGGAGCTGTTTTTT
TRBV3-1/TRBV3-2	TRBJ1-4	TRBD1	once	CASSQLTGSNEKLFF	TGTGCCAGCAGCCAACTGACAGGGTCTAATGAAAAACTGTTTTTT
TRBV5-5	TRBJ2-3	TRBD2	NA	CASSFLAGGTDTQYF	TGTGCCAGCAGCTTCTTAGCGGGAGGAACAGATACGCAGTATTTT
TRBV9	TRBJ2-3	NA	NA	CASSPTLFVDTQYF	TGTGCCAGCAGCCCTACATTATTCGTGGATACGCAGTATTTT
TRBV18	TRBJ2-1	NA	NA	CASSPEGPADFSYNEQFF	TGTGCCAGCTCACCCGAGGGACCAGCGGACTTCTCCTACAATGAGCAGTTCTTC
TRBV30	TRBJ2-5	NA	NA	CAWSESETQYF	TGTGCCTGGAGCGAGTCAGAGACCCAGTACTTC
TRBV5-4	TRBJ1-2	NA	NA	CASSLPSAGNNYGYTF	TGTGCCAGCAGCTTGCCCTCGGCAGGGAATAACTATGGCTACACCTTC
TRBV11-2	TRBJ2-7	TRBD2	NA	CASSLDSGIGYEQYF	TGTGCCAGCAGCTTAGATAGCGGGATAGGCTACGAGCAGTACTTC
TRBV10-2	TRBJ2-7	TRBD2	NA	CASRLAGEYEQYF	TGCGCCAGCAGACTAGCGGGAGAGTACGAGCAGTACTTC
TRBV7-5	TRBJ2-5	NA	NA	CVRSLGLPVQETQYF	TGTGTCAGAAGCTTGGGACTCCCAGTCCAAGAGACCCAGTACTTC
TRBV7-2	TRBJ2-7	NA	NA	CASSLVSKSYEQYF	TGTGCCAGCAGCTTAGTTTCAAAGTCCTACGAGCAGTACTTC
TRBV6-5	TRBJ1-1	NA	NA	CASSYGTEAFF	TGTGCCAGCAGTTACGGGACTGAAGCTTTCTTT
TRBV29-1	TRBJ2-1	NA	NA	CSVTAGTGYNEQFF	TGCAGCGTTACCGCCGGGACTGGCTACAATGAGCAGTTCTTC
TRBV18	TRBJ1-5	NA	NA	CASSPPAGSNQPQHF	TGTGCCAGCTCACCACCGGCGGGGAGCAATCAGCCCCAGCATTTT
TRBV7-6	TRBJ2-7	NA	NA	CASSLGAGTSPYEQYF	TGTGCCAGCAGCTTAGGGGCCGGGACTTCTCCCTACGAGCAGTACTTC
TRBV10-2	TRBJ2-6	NA	NA	CASTRSPNSGANVLTF	TGCGCCAGCACGAGGAGTCCGAACTCTGGGGCCAACGTCCTGACTTTC
TRBV4-2	TRBJ1-2	NA	NA	CASSQELLGGSNYGYTF	TGTGCCAGCAGCCAAGAACTACTGGGTGGGAGTAACTATGGCTACACCTTC
TRBV24-1	TRBJ1-5	TRBD1	NA	CATSDLEQKGANQPQHF	TGTGCCACCAGTGATTTGGAACAAAAGGGGGCCAATCAGCCCCAGCATTTT
TRBV28	TRBJ1-5	NA	NA	CASSFPDRYQPQHF	TGTGCCAGCAGTTTTCCGGACAGATATCAGCCCCAGCATTTT
TRBV12-5	TRBJ2-2	NA	NA	CASGLVRSGHINTNTGELFF	TGTGCTAGTGGTTTGGTGCGCTCGGGACACATCAACACGAACACCGGGGAGCTGTTTTTT
TRBV7-9	TRBJ1-1	NA	NA	CASSPQSVGATEAFF	TGTGCCAGCAGCCCCCAGTCGGTCGGGGCCACTGAAGCTTTCTTT
TRBV27	TRBJ2-2	NA	few	CASSLSGGIGELFF	TGTGCCAGCAGTTTATCAGGCGGGATAGGGGAGCTGTTTTTT
TRBV9	TRBJ2-2	NA	NA	CASSVGPGPNTGELFF	TGTGCCAGCAGCGTAGGACCGGGACCGAACACCGGGGAGCTGTTTTTT
TRBV4-1	TRBJ2-1	TRBD2	NA	CASSQPLRTSGRTGEQFF	TGCGCCAGCAGCCAACCTCTACGGACTAGCGGGAGAACGGGTGAGCAGTTCTTC
TRBV6-1	TRBJ1-2	TRBD1	NA	CASSETGTGSGYTF	TGTGCCAGCAGTGAAACCGGGACAGGGAGTGGCTACACCTTC
TRBV15	TRBJ2-7	TRBD1	NA	CATSRKRPGQGYEQYF	TGTGCCACCAGCAGAAAGCGACCGGGACAGGGGTACGAGCAGTACTTC